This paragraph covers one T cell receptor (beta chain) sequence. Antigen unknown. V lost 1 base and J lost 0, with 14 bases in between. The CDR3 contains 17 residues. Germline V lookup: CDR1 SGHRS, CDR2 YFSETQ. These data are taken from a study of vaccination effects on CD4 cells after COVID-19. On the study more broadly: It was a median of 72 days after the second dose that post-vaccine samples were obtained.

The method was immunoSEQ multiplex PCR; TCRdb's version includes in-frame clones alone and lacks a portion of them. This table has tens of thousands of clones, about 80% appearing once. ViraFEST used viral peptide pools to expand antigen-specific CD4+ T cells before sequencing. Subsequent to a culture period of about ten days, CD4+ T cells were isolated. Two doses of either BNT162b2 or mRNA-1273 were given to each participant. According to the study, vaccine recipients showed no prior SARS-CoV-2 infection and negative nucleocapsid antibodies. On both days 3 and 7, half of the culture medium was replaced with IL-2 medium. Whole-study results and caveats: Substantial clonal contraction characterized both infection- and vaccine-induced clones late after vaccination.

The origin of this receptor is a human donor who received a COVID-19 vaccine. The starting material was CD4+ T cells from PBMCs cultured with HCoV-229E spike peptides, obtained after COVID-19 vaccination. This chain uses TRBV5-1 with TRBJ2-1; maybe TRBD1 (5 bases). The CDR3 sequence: CASSLWGGPSSYNEQFF. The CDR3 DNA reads TGCGCCAGCAGCTTGTGGGGCGGTCCTAGCTCCTACAATGAGCAGTTCTTC.